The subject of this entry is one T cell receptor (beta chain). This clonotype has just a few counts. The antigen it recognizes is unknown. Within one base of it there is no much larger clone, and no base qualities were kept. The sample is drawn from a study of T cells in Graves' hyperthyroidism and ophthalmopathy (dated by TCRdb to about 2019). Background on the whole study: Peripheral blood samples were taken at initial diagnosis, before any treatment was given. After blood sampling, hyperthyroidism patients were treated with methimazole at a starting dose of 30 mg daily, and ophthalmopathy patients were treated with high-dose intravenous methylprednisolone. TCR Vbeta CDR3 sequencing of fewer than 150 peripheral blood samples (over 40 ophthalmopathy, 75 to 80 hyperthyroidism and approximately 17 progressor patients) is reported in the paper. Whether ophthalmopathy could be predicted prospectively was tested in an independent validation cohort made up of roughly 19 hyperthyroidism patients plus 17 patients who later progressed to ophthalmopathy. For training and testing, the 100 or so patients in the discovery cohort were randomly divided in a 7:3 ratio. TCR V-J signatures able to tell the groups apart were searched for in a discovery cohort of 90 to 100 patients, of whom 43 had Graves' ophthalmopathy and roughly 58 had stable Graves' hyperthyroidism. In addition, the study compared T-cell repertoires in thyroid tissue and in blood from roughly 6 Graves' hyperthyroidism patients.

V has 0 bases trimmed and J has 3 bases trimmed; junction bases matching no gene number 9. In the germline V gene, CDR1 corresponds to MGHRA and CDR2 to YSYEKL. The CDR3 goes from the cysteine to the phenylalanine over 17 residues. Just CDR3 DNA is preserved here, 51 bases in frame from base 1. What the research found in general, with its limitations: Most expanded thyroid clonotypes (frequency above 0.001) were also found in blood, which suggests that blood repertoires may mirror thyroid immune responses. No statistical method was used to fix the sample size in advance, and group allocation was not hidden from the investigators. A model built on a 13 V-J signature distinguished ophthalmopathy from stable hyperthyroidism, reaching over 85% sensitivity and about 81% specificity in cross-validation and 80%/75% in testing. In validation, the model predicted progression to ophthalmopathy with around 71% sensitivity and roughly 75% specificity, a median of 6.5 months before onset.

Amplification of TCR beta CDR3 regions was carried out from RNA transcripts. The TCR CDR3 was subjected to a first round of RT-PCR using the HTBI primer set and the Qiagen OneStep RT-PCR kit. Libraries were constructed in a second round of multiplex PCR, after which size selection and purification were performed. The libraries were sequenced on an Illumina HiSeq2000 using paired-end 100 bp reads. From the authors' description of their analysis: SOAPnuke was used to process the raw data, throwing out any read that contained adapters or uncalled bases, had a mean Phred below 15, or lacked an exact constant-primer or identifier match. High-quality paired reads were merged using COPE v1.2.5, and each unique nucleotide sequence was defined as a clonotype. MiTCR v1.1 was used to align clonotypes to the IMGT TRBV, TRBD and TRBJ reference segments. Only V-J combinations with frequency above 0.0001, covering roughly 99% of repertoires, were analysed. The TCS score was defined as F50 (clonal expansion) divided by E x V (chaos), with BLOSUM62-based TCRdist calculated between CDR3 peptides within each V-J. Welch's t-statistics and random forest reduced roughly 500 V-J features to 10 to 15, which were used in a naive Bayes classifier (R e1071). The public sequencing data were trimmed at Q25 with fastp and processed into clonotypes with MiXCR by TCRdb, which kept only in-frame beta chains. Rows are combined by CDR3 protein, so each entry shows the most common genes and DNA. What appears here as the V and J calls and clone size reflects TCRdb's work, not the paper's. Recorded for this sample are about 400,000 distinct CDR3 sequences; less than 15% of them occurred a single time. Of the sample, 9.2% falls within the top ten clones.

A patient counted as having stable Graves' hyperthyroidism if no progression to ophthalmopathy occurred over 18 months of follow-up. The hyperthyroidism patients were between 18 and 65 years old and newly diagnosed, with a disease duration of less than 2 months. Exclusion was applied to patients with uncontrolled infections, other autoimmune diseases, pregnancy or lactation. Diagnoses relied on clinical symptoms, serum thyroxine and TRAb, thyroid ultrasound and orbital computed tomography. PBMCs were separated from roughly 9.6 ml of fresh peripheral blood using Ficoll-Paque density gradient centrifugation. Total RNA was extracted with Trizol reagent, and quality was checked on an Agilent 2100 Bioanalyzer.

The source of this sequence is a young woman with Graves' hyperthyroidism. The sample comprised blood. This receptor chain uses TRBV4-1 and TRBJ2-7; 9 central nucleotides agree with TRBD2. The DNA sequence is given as TGCGCCAGCAGCCAAGATCCTACTAGCGGGTGGGACTACGAGCAGTACTTC. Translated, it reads CASSQDPTSGWDYEQYF.